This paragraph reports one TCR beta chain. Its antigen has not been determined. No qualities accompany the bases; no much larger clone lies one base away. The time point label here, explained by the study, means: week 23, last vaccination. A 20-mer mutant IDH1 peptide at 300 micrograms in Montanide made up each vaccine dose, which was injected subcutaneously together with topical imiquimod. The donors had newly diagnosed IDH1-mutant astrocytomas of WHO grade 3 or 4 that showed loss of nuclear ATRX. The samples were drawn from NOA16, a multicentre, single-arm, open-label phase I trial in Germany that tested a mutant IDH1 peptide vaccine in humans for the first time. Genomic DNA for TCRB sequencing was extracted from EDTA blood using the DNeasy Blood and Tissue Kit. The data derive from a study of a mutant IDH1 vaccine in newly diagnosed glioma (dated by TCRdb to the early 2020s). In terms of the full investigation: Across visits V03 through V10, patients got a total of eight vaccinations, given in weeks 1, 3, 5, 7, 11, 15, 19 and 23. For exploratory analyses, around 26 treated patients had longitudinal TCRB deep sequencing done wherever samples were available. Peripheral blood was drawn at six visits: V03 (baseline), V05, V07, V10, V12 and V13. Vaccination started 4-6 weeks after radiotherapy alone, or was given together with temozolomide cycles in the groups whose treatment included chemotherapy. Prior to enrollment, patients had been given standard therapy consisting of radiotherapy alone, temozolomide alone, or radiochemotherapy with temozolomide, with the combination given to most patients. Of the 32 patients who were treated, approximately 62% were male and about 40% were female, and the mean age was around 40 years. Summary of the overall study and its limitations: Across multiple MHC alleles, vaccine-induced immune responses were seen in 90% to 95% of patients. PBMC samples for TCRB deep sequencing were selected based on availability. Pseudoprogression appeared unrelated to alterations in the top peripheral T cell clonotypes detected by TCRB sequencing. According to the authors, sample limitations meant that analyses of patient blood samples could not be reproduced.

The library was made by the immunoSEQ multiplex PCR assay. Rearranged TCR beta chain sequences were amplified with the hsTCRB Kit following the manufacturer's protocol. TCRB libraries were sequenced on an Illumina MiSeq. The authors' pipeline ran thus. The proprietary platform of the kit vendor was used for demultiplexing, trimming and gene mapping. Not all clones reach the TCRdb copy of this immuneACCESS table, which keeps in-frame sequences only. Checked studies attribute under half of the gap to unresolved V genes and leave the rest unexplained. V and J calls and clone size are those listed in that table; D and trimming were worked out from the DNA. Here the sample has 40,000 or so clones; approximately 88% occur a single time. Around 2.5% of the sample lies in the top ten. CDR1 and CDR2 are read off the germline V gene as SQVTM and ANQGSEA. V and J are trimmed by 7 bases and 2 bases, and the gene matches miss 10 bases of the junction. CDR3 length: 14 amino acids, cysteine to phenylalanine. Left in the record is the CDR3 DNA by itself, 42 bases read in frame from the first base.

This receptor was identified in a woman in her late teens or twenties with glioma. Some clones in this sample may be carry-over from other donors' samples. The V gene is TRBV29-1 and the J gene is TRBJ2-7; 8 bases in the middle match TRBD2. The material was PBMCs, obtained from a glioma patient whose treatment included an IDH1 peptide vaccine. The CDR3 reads CSGSGGRGPYEQYF. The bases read TGCAGCGGGAGCGGGGGTAGGGGCCCCTACGAGCAGTACTTC.